The next 15 T cell receptor beta chains were all read from a single sample in a study. TCRdb re-called the 5' RACE reads with MiXCR, one entry per CDR3 protein. This table holds 8,000 or so distinct CDR3 sequences, about 40% found once. The sequenced sample consisted of tumor-infiltrating memory CD4+ T cells sorted from the breast tumor. The subset: memory CD4+ T cells, CD4+CD45RO+CD25-. Source of these receptors: a female donor with breast cancer.

The genes are TRBV7-6 and TRBJ2-1; D call uncertain. V was clipped by 0 bases and J by 10 bases, with 13 bases between them. The CDR3 sequence is 14 residues long. Germline V gene sequence: CDR1 SGHVS, CDR2 FNYEAQ. The CDR3 reads CASSLADPFYEQFF. As DNA, the CDR3 is TGTGCCAGCAGCTTAGCGGATCCTTTCTACGAGCAGTTCTTC.

This clonotype was observed many times. This sequence joins TRBV18 and TRBJ2-5; 7 bases line up with TRBD1. J was trimmed by 2 bases and V by 4 bases; bases with no gene match: 4. The germline V gene encodes CDR1 KGHSH and CDR2 LQKENI. There are 14 residues in the CDR3. The CDR3 DNA follows: TGTGCCAGCTCACAGAGACAGGGACAAGAGACCCAGTACTTC. As protein: CASSQRQGQETQYF.

On this clonotype itself: Relative to the germline gene, one junction end is altered; a read error may explain this. The chain employs TRBV11-2 and TRBJ2-1, with 7 nucleotides matching TRBD1. The germline gives CDR1 SGHAT, CDR2 FQNNGV. This CDR3 contains 15 residues. The CDR3 here is CARSSGTDVHNEQFF. CDR3 nucleotide sequence: TGTGCCCGCAGCTCGGGGACAGACGTCCACAATGAGCAGTTCTTC.

This clonotype rates as medium-sized. The J gene is TRBJ2-3, the V gene TRBV24-1; the D is unclear. CDR1 and CDR2 (germline): KGHDR, SFDVKD. V was cut by 9 bases and J by 7 bases, with 13 bases left in between. CDR3 size: 12 residues. CDR3 region: CATSRGQNTQYF. CDR3 sequence (DNA): TGTGCCACCTCCCGAGGCCAGAATACGCAGTATTTT.

This clonotype was observed a few times. This chain connects TRBV4-3 to TRBJ2-3; 11 nucleotides match TRBD2. CDR3 size: 15 residues. Germline loops: CDR1 LGHNA, CDR2 YSLEER. J lost 8 bases, V lost 1 base, and 5 bases had no gene match. CDR3 DNA sequence: TGCGCCAGCAGCCAAGGTAGCGGGAGGGCGGTTACGCAGTATTTT. This codes for CASSQGSGRAVTQYF.

This clonotype has a count of ten or more. V usage is TRBV7-2 and J usage is TRBJ2-1; TRBD2 agrees at 8 bases. V shed 3 bases, J shed 7 bases, and the junction held 11 bases outside the gene matches. The germline V gene has CDR1 SGHTA and CDR2 FQGNSA. This CDR3 contains 16 residues. This CDR3 reads CASSFKAGVGVNEQFF. The CDR3, as DNA: TGTGCCAGCAGCTTTAAAGCGGGAGTTGGGGTTAATGAGCAGTTCTTC.

By frequency in the sample, this clonotype is large. V gene TRBV20-1 combines with J gene TRBJ1-1, with 7 bases lining up with TRBD1. There are 15 residues in the CDR3. Unmatched junction bases numbered 10, after V lost 3 bases and J lost 3 bases. Germline V lookup: CDR1 DFQATT, CDR2 SNEGSKA (reference sequence). The CDR3 region has the DNA TGCAGTGCTAGGAGGTCGTCAGGGGGGGACACTGAAGCTTTCTTT. Its protein product is CSARRSSGGDTEAFF.

This clonotype was seen more than once but under ten times. The DNA of the CDR3 is TGCGCCAGCAGCCAAGTGGATTTGGGTCTCTACAATGAGCAGTTCTTC. Protein product: CASSQVDLGLYNEQFF. The chain employs TRBV4-1 and TRBJ2-1; D uncertain. The germline V and J ends were trimmed by 1 base and 3 bases, with 13 bases remaining between them. The CDR3 consists of 16 residues. Germline-derived CDR1 and CDR2 are MGHRA and YSYEKL.

This clonotype came up many times. The chain has TRBV28 and TRBJ1-1, with TRBD1 matching over 7 bases. J was trimmed by 4 bases and V by 5 bases; bases with no gene match: 4. The CDR3 has 13 residues. Per germline, CDR1 MDHEN and CDR2 SYDVKM. The CDR3 bases are TGTGCCAGCAGTCGGGACAGAGTCACTGAAGCTTTCTTT. Translated: CASSRDRVTEAFF.

The chain carries TRBV20-1 and TRBJ2-1; perhaps TRBD2 as D (5 bases). Germline CDR1 and CDR2: DFQATT and SNEGSKA (reference sequence). V gave up 6 bases and J gave up 0 bases, with 24 bases separating them. The CDR3 is 18 residues long. In DNA, the CDR3 is TGCAGTGCCAAGAAAACCCGGAGCGCCACTAGCTCCTACAATGAGCAGTTCTTC. Residues: CSAKKTRSATSSYNEQFF.

The chain couples TRBV13 to TRBJ2-1; TRBD2 agrees at 7 bases. Per germline, CDR1 PRHDT and CDR2 FYEKMQ (reference sequence). The CDR3 sequence is 16 residues long. With V trimmed by 2 bases and J by 8 bases, 12 bases remained unmatched. The CDR3 reads CASSLRVGGLLDEQFF. Here the CDR3 DNA reads TGTGCCAGCAGCTTACGGGTGGGAGGGCTTCTAGATGAGCAGTTCTTC.

CDR3 nucleotide sequence: TGCGCCAGCAGCCAAGGAAAGGCCGGTGAAAAACTGTTTTTT. Translated: CASSQGKAGEKLFF. The rearrangement uses TRBV4-1 and TRBJ1-4; D call uncertain. In germline, CDR1 is MGHRA, CDR2 YSYEKL. The CDR3 length is 14 residues. V was trimmed by 1 base and J by 7 bases, leaving 10 bases between them.

Points on this clonotype: A much larger clone is a single base away; this may be a read error. This chain uses TRBV12-3 or TRBV12-4 with TRBJ1-5; weak D call: TRBD1 (5 bases). The germline V and J ends were trimmed by 5 bases and 7 bases, with 15 bases remaining between them. The CDR3 covers 14 residues. The CDR3 loop reads CASSLGGIGQPQHF. In nucleotides, the CDR3 is TGTGCCAGCAGTCTCGGGGGGATCGGCCAGCCCCAGCATTTT.

The chain employs TRBV7-2 and TRBJ2-1; D is uncertain. From germline, CDR1 is SGHTA and CDR2 FQGNSA. The CDR3 covers 16 residues. The V and J ends lost 0 bases and 9 bases respectively, with 18 bases between them. The CDR3, as DNA: TGTGCCAGCAGCTTAGCCGTGACACTGCCCCACAGTGAGCAGTTCTTC. Amino acids: CASSLAVTLPHSEQFF. Combining the CDR3 with reference TRBV7-2 and TRBJ2-1 gives the whole variable domain GAGVSQSPSNKVTEKGKDVELRCDPISGHTALYWYRQSLGQGLEFLIYFQGNSAPDKSGLPSDRFSAERTGGSVSTLTIQRTQQEDSAVYLCASSLAVTLPHSEQFFGPGTRLTVL.

This clonotype has a handful of counts. In DNA form, the CDR3 reads TGCAGTACAGCGGGAATTGCTTACAATGAGCAGTTCTTC. This translates into CSTAGIAYNEQFF. V and J are TRBV20-1 and TRBJ2-1, with 7 nucleotides matching TRBD2. V lost 8 bases and J lost 4; bases outside the gene matches: 8. This CDR3 spans 13 amino acids. Germline lookup yields CDR1 DFQATT and CDR2 SNEGSKA (reference sequence).